This paragraph reports one T cell receptor beta chain. The data originate from a study of STAT5B mutations in CD4+ large granular lymphocyte leukemia. With V trimmed by 3 bases and J by 6 bases, 9 bases remained unmatched. This CDR3 has 15 residues. CDR1 is SGHRS and CDR2 is YFSETQ in the germline V gene. The assay was run at survey level. Here immunoSEQ multiplex PCR was the method, and the copy in TCRdb shows in-frame clones only, minus some. This sample has tens of thousands of clones; about two thirds occur once, and the top ten carry roughly 1.6%. This clonotype originated in a human donor in good health. The chain joins TRBV5-1 to TRBJ1-5; 7 nucleotides align to TRBD1. The specimen sequenced was CD4+ T cells from blood buffy coats. The CDR3 reads CASSSQGVKGQPQHF. The CDR3 DNA reads as TGCGCCAGCAGCTCCCAGGGGGTAAAGGGTCAGCCCCAGCATTTT.